This TCR beta chain was recovered during a study of T-cell memory formation after mild COVID-19. General study findings and limits: Later expanders leaned CD4+, whereas day 15 to 85 contracting clones were balanced CD4/CD8.

Via MiXCR, TCRdb re-called the 5' RACE reads, giving one row per CDR3 protein. The sample contains hundreds of thousands of distinct CDR3 sequences, around 18% of which appear only once. Comments on this clonotype: Its antigen is not identified.

Germline CDR1 and CDR2: SGHNT and YENEEA. Unmatched junction bases numbered 21, after V lost 10 bases and J lost 9 bases. The CDR3 has 16 residues. Sequencing was performed on PBMCs or a T cell subset sorted from them (not recorded which). This sequence originates from an adult woman who had mild COVID-19 (a few samples of this study predate the infection). Cell type and time point are not known. The chain recombines TRBV11-3 with TRBJ2-1, with 7 bases fitting TRBD2. The CDR3 here is CATSTATSKLSGEQFF. CDR3 sequence (DNA): TGTGCCACCTCCACGGCGACTAGCAAGTTGTCCGGTGAGCAGTTCTTC.